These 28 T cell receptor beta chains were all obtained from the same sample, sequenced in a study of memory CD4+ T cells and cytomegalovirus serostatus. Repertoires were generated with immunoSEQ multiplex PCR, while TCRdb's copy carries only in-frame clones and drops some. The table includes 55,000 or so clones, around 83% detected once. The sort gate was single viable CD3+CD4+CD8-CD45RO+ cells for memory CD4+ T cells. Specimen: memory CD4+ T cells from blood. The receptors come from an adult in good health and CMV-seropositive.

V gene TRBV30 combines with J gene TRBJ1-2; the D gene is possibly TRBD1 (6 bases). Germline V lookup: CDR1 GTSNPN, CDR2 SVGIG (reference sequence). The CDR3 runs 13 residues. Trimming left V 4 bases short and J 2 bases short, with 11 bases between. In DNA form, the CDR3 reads TGTGCCTGGACGGCAGGGGTAAACTATGGCTACACCTTC. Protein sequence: CAWTAGVNYGYTF.

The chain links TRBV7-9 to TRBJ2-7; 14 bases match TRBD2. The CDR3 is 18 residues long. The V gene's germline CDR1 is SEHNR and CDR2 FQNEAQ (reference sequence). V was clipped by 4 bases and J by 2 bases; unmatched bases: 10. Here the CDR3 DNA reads TGTGCCAGCAGCTCTTTACCGGGACTAGCGGGAGTAACCTACGAGCAGTACTTC. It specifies CASSSLPGLAGVTYEQYF.

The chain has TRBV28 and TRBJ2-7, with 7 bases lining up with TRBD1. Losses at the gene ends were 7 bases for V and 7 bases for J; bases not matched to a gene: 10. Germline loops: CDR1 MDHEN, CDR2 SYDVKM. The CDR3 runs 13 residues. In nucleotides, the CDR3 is TGTGCCAGCACCCGGGACAGCCGGAGGGAGCAGTACTTC. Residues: CASTRDSRREQYF.

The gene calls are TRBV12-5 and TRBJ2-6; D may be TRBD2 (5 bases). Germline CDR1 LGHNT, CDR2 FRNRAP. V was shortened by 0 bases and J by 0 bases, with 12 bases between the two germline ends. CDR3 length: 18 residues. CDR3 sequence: CASGLVLSAYSGANVLTF. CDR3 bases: TGTGCTAGTGGTTTGGTACTTAGCGCCTACTCTGGGGCCAACGTCCTGACTTTC.

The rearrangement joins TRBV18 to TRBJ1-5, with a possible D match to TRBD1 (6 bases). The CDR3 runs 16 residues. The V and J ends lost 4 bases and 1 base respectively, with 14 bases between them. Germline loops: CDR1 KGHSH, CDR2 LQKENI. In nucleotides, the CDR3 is TGTGCCAGCTCACGGGACCAGGGGAGGAGCAATCAGCCCCAGCATTTT. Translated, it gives CASSRDQGRSNQPQHF.

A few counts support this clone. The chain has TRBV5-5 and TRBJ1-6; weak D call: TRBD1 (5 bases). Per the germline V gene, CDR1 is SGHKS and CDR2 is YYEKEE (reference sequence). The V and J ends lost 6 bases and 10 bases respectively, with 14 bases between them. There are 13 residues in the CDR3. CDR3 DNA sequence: TGTGCCAGCAACACGGAGGGGCACTCACCCCTCCACTTT. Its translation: CASNTEGHSPLHF.

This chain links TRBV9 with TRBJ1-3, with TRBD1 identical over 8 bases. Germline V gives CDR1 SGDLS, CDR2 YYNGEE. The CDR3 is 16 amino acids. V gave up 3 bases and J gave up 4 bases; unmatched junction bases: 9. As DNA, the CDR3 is TGTGCCAGCAGCGCGACAATTGGGACAGGCGGAAACACCATATATTTT. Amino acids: CASSATIGTGGNTIYF.

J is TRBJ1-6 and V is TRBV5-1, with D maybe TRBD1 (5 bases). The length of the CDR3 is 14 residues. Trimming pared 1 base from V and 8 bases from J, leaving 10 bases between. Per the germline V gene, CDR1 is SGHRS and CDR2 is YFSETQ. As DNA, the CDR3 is TGCGCCAGCAGCTTGTGGGGGACGGATTCACCCCTCCACTTT. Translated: CASSLWGTDSPLHF. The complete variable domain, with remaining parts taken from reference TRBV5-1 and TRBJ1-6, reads KAGVTQTPRYLIKTRGQQVTLSCSPISGHRSVSWYQQTPGQGLQFLFEYFSETQRNKGNFPGRFSGRQFSNSRSEMNVSTLELGDSALYLCASSLWGTDSPLHFGNGTRLTVT.

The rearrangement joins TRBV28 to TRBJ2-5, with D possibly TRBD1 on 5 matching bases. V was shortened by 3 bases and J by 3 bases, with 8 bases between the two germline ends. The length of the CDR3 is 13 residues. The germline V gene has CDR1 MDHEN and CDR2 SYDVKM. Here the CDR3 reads CASSFGHEETQYF. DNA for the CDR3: TGTGCCAGCAGTTTTGGACATGAAGAGACCCAGTACTTC.

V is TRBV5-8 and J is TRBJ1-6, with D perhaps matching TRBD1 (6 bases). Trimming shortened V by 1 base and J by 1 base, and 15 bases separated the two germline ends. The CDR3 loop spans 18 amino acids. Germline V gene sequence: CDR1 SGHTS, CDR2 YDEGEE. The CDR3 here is CASSLSTGAGSYNSPLHF. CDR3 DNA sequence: TGTGCCAGCAGCTTGTCTACGGGGGCAGGTTCCTATAATTCACCCCTCCACTTT.

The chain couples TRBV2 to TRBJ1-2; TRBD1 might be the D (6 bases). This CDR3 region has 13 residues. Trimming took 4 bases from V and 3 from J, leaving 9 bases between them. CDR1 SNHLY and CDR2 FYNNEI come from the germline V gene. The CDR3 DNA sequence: TGTGCCAGCAGTGGGCAGGGGTACTATGGCTACACCTTC. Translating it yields CASSGQGYYGYTF.

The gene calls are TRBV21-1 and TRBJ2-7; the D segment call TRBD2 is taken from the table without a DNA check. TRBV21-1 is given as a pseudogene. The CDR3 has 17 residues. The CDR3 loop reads CASSSLMGESGLYEQYF. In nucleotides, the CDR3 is TGTGCCAGCAGCAGCCTGATGGGAGAGTCGGGCCTCTACGAGCAGTACTTC.

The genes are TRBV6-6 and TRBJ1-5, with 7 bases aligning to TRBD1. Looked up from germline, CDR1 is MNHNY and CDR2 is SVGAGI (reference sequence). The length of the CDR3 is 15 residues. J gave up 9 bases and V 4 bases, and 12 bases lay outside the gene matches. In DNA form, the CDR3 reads TGTGCCAGCAGTTCCGACAGGGAGAGGACCCGGCCCCAGCATTTT. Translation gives CASSSDRERTRPQHF.

CDR3 sequence: CASSSPGGRASETQYF. The CDR3 nucleotides are TGTGCCAGCAGTTCCCCGGGCGGGAGGGCGTCAGAGACCCAGTACTTC. The V gene is TRBV5-4, the J gene TRBJ2-5, with 9 bases matching TRBD2. This CDR3 is 16 amino acids long. Looked up from germline, CDR1 is SGHNT and CDR2 is YYREEE (reference sequence). J was trimmed by 4 bases and V by 5 bases; bases with no gene match: 12.

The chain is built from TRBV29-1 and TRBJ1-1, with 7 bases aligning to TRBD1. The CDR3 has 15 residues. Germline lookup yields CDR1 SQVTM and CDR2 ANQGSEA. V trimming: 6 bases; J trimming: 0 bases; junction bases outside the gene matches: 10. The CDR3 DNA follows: TGCAGCGTCGGACGGGATGGGACAGTGAACACTGAAGCTTTCTTT. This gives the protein CSVGRDGTVNTEAFF.

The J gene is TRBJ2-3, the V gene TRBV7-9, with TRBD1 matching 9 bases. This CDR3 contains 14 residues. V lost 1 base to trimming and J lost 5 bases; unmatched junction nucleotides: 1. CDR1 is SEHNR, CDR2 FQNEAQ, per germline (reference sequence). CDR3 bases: TGTGCCAGCAGCTTAGGACAGGGGGGAGATACGCAGTATTTT. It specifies CASSLGQGGDTQYF.

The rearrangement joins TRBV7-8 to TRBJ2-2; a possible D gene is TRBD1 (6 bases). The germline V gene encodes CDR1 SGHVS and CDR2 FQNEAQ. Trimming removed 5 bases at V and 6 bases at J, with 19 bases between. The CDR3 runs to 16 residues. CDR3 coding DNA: TGTGCCAGCAGCGGTCAGGGGCACCCTATGCCCGGGGAGCTGTTTTTT. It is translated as CASSGQGHPMPGELFF.

In nucleotides, the CDR3 is TGTGCCAGCAGCTTAGGGGGGTCAGACCACGAGCAGTACTTC. Encoded protein: CASSLGGSDHEQYF. This chain uses TRBV7-9 with TRBJ2-7, with D possibly being TRBD1 or TRBD2 (5 bases each). Trimming removed 1 base at V and 5 bases at J, with 12 bases between. Germline V gene data show CDR1 as SEHNR and CDR2 as FQNEAQ (reference sequence). This CDR3 region has 14 residues.

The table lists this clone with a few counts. The CDR3 DNA is TGTGCCAGTCAGAGAAAGGTGAACACTGAAGCTTTCTTT. Amino acid sequence: CASQRKVNTEAFF. The rearrangement joins TRBV14 to TRBJ1-1; D gene ambiguous. The CDR3 runs to 13 residues. Germline lookup yields CDR1 SGHDN and CDR2 FVKESK. The V end lost 9 bases, the J end lost 0 bases, and 11 bases lay between the germline ends.

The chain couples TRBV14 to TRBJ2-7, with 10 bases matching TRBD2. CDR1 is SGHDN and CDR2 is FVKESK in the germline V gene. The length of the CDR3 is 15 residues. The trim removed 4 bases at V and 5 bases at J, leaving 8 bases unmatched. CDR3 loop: CASSPSGSLLHEQYF. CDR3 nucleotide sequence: TGTGCCAGCAGCCCTAGCGGGAGTCTGCTTCACGAGCAGTACTTC.

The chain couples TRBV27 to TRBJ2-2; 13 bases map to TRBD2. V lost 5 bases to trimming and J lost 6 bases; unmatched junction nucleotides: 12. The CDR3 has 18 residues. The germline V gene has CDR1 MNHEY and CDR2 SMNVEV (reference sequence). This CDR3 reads CASSQGLAGRTPAGELFF. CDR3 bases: TGTGCCAGCAGTCAGGGACTAGCGGGAAGAACCCCCGCCGGGGAGCTGTTTTTT.

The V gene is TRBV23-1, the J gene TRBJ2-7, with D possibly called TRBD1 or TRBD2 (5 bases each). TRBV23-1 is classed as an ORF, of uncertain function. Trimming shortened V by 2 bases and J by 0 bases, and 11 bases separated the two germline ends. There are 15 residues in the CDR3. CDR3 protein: CASSQGTGASYEQYF. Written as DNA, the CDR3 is TGCGCCAGCAGTCAAGGGACCGGCGCCTCCTACGAGCAGTACTTC.

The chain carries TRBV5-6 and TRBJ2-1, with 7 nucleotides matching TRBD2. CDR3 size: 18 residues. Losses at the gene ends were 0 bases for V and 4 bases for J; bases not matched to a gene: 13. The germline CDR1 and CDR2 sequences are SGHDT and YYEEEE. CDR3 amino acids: CASSLVRGSAMGYNEQFF. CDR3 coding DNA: TGTGCCAGCAGCTTGGTGCGGGGGTCCGCGATGGGATACAATGAGCAGTTCTTC.

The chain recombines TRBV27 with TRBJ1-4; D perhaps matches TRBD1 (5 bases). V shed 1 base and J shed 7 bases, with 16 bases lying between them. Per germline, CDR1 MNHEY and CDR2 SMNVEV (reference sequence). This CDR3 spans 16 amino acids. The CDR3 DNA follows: TGTGCCAGCAGTTTATTGGTCGGGACCGCACCTGAAAAACTGTTTTTT. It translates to CASSLLVGTAPEKLFF.

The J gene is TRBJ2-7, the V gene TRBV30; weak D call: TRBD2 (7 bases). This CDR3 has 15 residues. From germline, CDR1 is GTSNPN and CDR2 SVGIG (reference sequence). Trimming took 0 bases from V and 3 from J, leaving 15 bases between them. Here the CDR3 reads CAWSVRAGAVYEQYF. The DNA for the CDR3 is TGTGCCTGGAGTGTACGGGCGGGGGCCGTCTACGAGCAGTACTTC.

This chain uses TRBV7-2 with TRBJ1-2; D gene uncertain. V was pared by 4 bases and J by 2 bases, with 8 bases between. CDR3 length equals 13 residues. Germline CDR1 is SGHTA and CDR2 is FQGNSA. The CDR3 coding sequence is TGTGCCAGCAGCTCCAGGACCAACTATGGCTACACCTTC. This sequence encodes CASSSRTNYGYTF.

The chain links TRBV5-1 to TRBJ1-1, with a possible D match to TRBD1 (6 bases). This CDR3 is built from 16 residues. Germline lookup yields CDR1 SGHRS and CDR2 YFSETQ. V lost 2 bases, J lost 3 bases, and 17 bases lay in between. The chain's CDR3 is CASSFLQGPGDTEAFF. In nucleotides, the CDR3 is TGCGCCAGCAGCTTTTTACAGGGACCTGGGGACACTGAAGCTTTCTTT.

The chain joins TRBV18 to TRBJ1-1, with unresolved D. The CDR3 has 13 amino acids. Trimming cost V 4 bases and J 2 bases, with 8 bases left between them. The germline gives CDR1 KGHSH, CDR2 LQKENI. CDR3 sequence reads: CASSQGGNTEAFF. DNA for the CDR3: TGTGCCAGCTCACAGGGCGGAAACACTGAAGCTTTCTTT.